This TCR beta chain was found in a study of T cells in Graves' hyperthyroidism and ophthalmopathy. Across the study: Blood from the periphery was taken at initial diagnosis, before any treatment.

Amplification of TCR beta CDR3 regions used RNA as the template. An initial round of RT-PCR targeting the TCR CDR3 relied on the HTBI primer set. TCRdb reprocessed the multiplex PCR reads via MiXCR and lists one record per CDR3 protein. The sample has about 740,000 distinct CDR3 sequences, approximately 14% seen once. This clonotype appeared many times. Between the trimmed V and J ends, which lost 3 bases and 4 bases, there was a span of 16 bases. CDR1 and CDR2 (germline): KGHSH, LQKENI. This CDR3 has 15 residues. Sample: blood. The V and J genes are TRBV18 and TRBJ2-7, with D unresolved. The sequence was obtained from a woman aged 18 to 35 with Graves' hyperthyroidism. CDR3 region: CASSPDLQPIYEQYF. CDR3 coding DNA: TGTGCCAGCTCACCGGACCTTCAACCCATTTACGAGCAGTACTTC. The full variable domain, with the rest looked up from reference TRBV18 and TRBJ2-7, is NAGVMQNPRHLVRRRGQEARLRCSPMKGHSHVYWYRQLPEEGLKFMVYLQKENIIDESGMPKERFSAEFPKEGPSILRIQQVVRGDSAAYFCASSPDLQPIYEQYFGPGTRLTVT.